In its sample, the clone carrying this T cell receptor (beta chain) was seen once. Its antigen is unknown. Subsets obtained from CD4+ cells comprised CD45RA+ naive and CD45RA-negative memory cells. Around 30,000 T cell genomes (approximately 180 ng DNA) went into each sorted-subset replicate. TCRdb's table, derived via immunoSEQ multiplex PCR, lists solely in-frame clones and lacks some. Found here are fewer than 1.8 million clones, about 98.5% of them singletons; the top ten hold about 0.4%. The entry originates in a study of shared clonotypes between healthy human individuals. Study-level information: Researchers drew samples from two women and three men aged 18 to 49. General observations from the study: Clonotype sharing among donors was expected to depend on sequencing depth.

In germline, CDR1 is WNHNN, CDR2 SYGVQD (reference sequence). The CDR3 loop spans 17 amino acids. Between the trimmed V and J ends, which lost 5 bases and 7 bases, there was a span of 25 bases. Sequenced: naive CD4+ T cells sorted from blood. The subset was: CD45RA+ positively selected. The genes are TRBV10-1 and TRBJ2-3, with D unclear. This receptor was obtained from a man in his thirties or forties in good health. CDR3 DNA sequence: TGCGCCAGCAGTCCCGCTGTGGGTTTAGGTACCCAAAATACGCAGTATTTT. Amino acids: CASSPAVGLGTQNTQYF.